The clone carrying this T cell receptor beta chain turned up a few times. Its antigen is unknown. The data derive from a study of naive and memory T cell subsets. The beta constant-region primer was an equimolar mix of two oligonucleotides covering TRBC1 and TRBC2. Ligated cDNA was amplified by four rounds of PCR with nested alpha and beta constant-region primers and SP2. Ligation attached a single-stranded oligonucleotide with a 12-nucleotide UMI and the SP2 primer to the cDNA 3' end. TCRdb called the UMI-ligation and nested PCR reads again in MiXCR, with one record for every CDR3 protein. The sample holds about 90,000 distinct CDR3 sequences, 11% seen once. Broader study findings: There was no ground truth to check naive and memory subset results. Especially in CD8 cells, naive repertoires contained a few larger clonotypes, possibly CD45RA-re-expressing memory cells. In CD4 and CD8 cells, diversity dropped from naive through EMRA.

Cells stained for CD3, CD4, CD8, CD45RA and CD27 were sorted into four subsets. The CDR3 is made up of 18 amino acids. V gave up 0 bases and J gave up 0 bases, with 18 bases separating them. The germline gives CDR1 DFQATT, CDR2 SNEGSKA (reference sequence). J is TRBJ2-1 and V is TRBV20-1; weak D call: TRBD2 (5 bases). The specimen sequenced was naive CD4+ T cells from blood. This clonotype was obtained from a human donor in good health. The CDR3 reads CSARDLGRAGSSYNEQFF. CDR3 DNA sequence: TGCAGTGCTAGAGATTTGGGTCGGGCGGGCAGCTCCTACAATGAGCAGTTCTTC.